A single sample gave rise to the 18 T cell receptor beta chains below, sequenced in a study of OX40 agonist ivuxolimab in advanced cancers. Repertoires were generated with immunoSEQ multiplex PCR, while TCRdb's copy carries only in-frame clones and drops some. The table includes more than 55,000 clones, 75% to 90% detected once. The material sequenced was CD4+ or CD8+ T cells sorted from blood, taken in a trial of the OX40 agonist ivuxolimab. These receptors all come from an adult with an advanced solid tumor such as melanoma, head and neck, liver or kidney cancer.

V is TRBV6-4 and J is TRBJ2-2; 7 bases fit TRBD2. Germline V gene sequence: CDR1 MRHNA, CDR2 SNTAGT. Germline trimming cut 5 bases from V and 5 bases from J; bases unmatched to any gene: 5. CDR3 size: 14 residues. The chain's CDR3 is CASSTGLETGELFF. For the CDR3, the DNA is TGTGCCAGCAGTACAGGACTAGAAACCGGGGAGCTGTTTTTT.

V is TRBV4-2 and J is TRBJ2-3; 11 bases are a match to TRBD2. The CDR3 has 16 residues. The trim removed 1 base at V and 4 bases at J, leaving 4 bases unmatched. Per germline, CDR1 LGHNA and CDR2 YNFKEQ. CDR3 in DNA: TGTGCCAGCAGCCAAGGTCTAGCGGGGGGTCCAGATACGCAGTATTTT. This codes for CASSQGLAGGPDTQYF.

V gene TRBV6-1 combines with J gene TRBJ1-3; no clear D. The CDR3 covers 16 residues. The germline V gene encodes CDR1 MNHNS and CDR2 SASEGT. Trimming removed 5 bases from V and 1 base from J, with 15 bases in between. CDR3 coding DNA: TGTGCCAGCAGTCAAGGACTCGTAGGGTCTGGAAACACCATATATTTT. Translated, it gives CASSQGLVGSGNTIYF.

The chain is built from TRBV5-1 and TRBJ1-2, with D perhaps TRBD1 (6 bases). CDR3 length: 15 residues. Trimming cost V 2 bases and J 8 bases, with 19 bases left between them. Germline lookup yields CDR1 SGHRS and CDR2 YFSETQ. The DNA of the CDR3 is TGCGCCAGCAGCTTCTCGGCTCTTCCAGGGGAGGGCTACACCTTC. Translated, it gives CASSFSALPGEGYTF.

The gene calls are TRBV29-1 and TRBJ2-6; no firm D call. There are 15 residues in the CDR3. Germline CDR1 SQVTM, CDR2 ANQGSEA. V was clipped by 4 bases and J by 0 bases, with 10 bases between them. CDR3 in DNA: TGCAGCGTTGCTGGCGGAAGCTCTGGGGCCAACGTCCTGACTTTC. Protein product: CSVAGGSSGANVLTF.

This chain uses TRBV19 with TRBJ2-3; 7 bases are shared with TRBD2. Trimming took 3 bases from V and 1 from J; bases not matched to a gene: 7. This CDR3 comprises 16 residues. CDR1 and CDR2 from the germline V gene are LNHDA and SQIVND (reference sequence). As DNA, the CDR3 is TGTGCCAGTAGTATCCGAGCGGGGATAGGCACAGATACGCAGTATTTT. Its protein product is CASSIRAGIGTDTQYF.

The chain recombines TRBV7-2 with TRBJ1-1; 7 bases are shared with TRBD1. V trimming: 5 bases; J trimming: 4 bases; junction bases outside the gene matches: 7. The V gene's germline CDR1 is SGHTA and CDR2 FQGNSA. The CDR3 has 14 amino acids. The CDR3 here is CASSPGTASTEAFF. CDR3 nucleotide sequence: TGTGCCAGCAGCCCTGGGACAGCCAGCACTGAAGCTTTCTTT.

The chain carries TRBV7-9 and TRBJ2-2; 7 bases are a match to TRBD1. Unmatched junction bases numbered 3, after V lost 6 bases and J lost 2 bases. Germline V gives CDR1 SEHNR, CDR2 FQNEAQ (reference sequence). The CDR3 loop spans 14 amino acids. CDR3 sequence (DNA): TGTGCCAGCAGTCAGGGGGTAAACACCGGGGAGCTGTTTTTT. This gives the protein CASSQGVNTGELFF. Full variable domain (outside the CDR3, taken from reference TRBV7-9 and TRBJ2-2): DTGVSQNPRHKITKRGQNVTFRCDPISEHNRLYWYRQTLGQGPEFLTYFQNEAQLEKSRLLSDRFSAERPKGSFSTLEIQRTEQGDSAMYLCASSQGVNTGELFFGEGSRLTVL.

This rearrangement joins TRBV28 to TRBJ2-2; the D gene is possibly TRBD1 (6 bases). The germline V gene encodes CDR1 MDHEN and CDR2 SYDVKM. The CDR3 is 12 residues long. V lost 11 bases and J 6 bases, leaving 13 bases between the germline ends. CDR3 sequence (DNA): TGTGCCCTCTTGGGGGCCGCCGGGGAGCTGTTTTTT. Amino acids: CALLGAAGELFF.

This chain's CDR3 is CASSRRDEQYF. CDR3 bases: TGTGCCAGCTCACGGAGGGACGAGCAGTACTTC. The rearrangement uses TRBV18 and TRBJ2-7; a weak D match, TRBD2 (6 bases). The CDR3 has 11 amino acids. Trimming left V 4 bases short and J 5 bases short, with 6 bases between. Germline CDR1 reads KGHSH; CDR2 reads LQKENI.

This clone was counted once. The chain carries TRBV9 and TRBJ2-1; no definite D call. The germline V gene encodes CDR1 SGDLS and CDR2 YYNGEE. Trimming pared 4 bases from V and 10 bases from J, leaving 12 bases between. There are 12 residues in the CDR3. In DNA form, the CDR3 reads TGTGCCAGCAGCCGATTTAGGGAAGAGCAGTTCTTC. As protein: CASSRFREEQFF.

The rearrangement uses TRBV5-4 and TRBJ1-5; 9 bases align to TRBD1. Trimming removed 0 bases from V and 4 bases from J; junction bases left unmatched: 2. Germline CDR1 reads SGHNT; CDR2 reads YYREEE (reference sequence). The CDR3 totals 15 residues. The CDR3 reads CASSLDGTGNQPQHF. CDR3 in DNA: TGTGCCAGCAGCTTGGATGGGACAGGGAATCAGCCCCAGCATTTT.

CDR3 sequence reads: CASSSQPPYNEQFF. CDR3 nucleotide sequence: TGCGCCAGCAGTAGCCAACCCCCCTACAATGAGCAGTTCTTC. J is TRBJ2-1 and V is TRBV5-1; D gene ambiguous. The CDR3 length is 14 residues. V gave up 5 bases and J gave up 2 bases, with 11 bases separating them. Germline V gene lookup returns CDR1 SGHRS and CDR2 YFSETQ.

The genes are TRBV6-5 and TRBJ1-5; D unresolved. The CDR3 length is 13 residues. The V end was cut by 5 bases, the J end by 2 bases, with 7 bases between. The germline CDR1 and CDR2 sequences are MNHEY and SVGAGI. This CDR3 is CASSQEGNQPQHF. The CDR3 DNA is TGTGCCAGCAGTCAGGAGGGCAATCAGCCCCAGCATTTT.

In DNA, the CDR3 is TGTGCCAGCAGCGGGTATCCCACCGGGGGGGATGAAAAACTGTTTTTT. It codes for CASSGYPTGGDEKLFF. V is TRBV5-4 and J is TRBJ1-4; perhaps TRBD1 as D (5 bases). Trimming took off 4 bases at V and 6 bases at J, with 19 bases between the two ends. This CDR3 contains 16 residues. Germline CDR1 is SGHNT and CDR2 is YYREEE (reference sequence).

The chain recombines TRBV6-5 with TRBJ2-5; D is unclear. V was shortened by 0 bases and J by 4 bases, with 12 bases between the two germline ends. The CDR3 runs 15 residues. From germline, CDR1 is MNHEY and CDR2 SVGAGI. The CDR3 coding sequence is TGTGCCAGCAGTTACTCGCTTGACTTCGGAGAGACCCAGTACTTC. This encodes CASSYSLDFGETQYF.

The V and J genes are TRBV5-1 and TRBJ1-2; no firm D call. This CDR3 has 14 residues. The germline V gene has CDR1 SGHRS and CDR2 YFSETQ. Trimming shortened V by 0 bases and J by 4 bases, and 10 bases separated the two germline ends. The CDR3 DNA reads TGCGCCAGCAGCTTGGAAGGGAAGGGCTATGGCTACACCTTC. The encoded protein is CASSLEGKGYGYTF.

This chain uses TRBV4-3 with TRBJ1-1; D may be TRBD1 (5 bases). CDR1 LGHNA and CDR2 YSLEER come from the germline V gene. This CDR3 has 14 residues. Trimming cost V 0 bases and J 4 bases, with 9 bases left between them. The CDR3 DNA sequence: TGCGCCAGCAGCCAAGATGGGGGGAGCACTGAAGCTTTCTTT. It codes for CASSQDGGSTEAFF.